This T cell receptor (beta chain) originates from a study of glioma-infiltrating T cells after dendritic cell vaccination. Study-level background: Treatment, given 2003 to 2012, was autologous tumor lysate-pulsed dendritic cell vaccination. Dendritic cell vaccine was injected intradermally three times, biweekly.

Study-wide results and caveats: No direct clonality-survival link was found; a diverse polyclonal response may matter.

Germline-derived CDR1 and CDR2 are SGHAT and FQNNGV. With V trimmed by 2 bases and J by 2 bases, 9 bases remained unmatched. This CDR3 is built from 17 residues. Blood PBMC samples: pre-vaccination, two weeks post third vaccination, and at tumor progression. Only in-frame clones appear in the TCRdb table, and some are missing; sequencing was by immunoSEQ multiplex PCR. The sample lists 100,000 or so clones, more than 75% seen once, with around 16% in the top ten. Notes on this clone: Its antigen is not identified.

This TCR was recovered from a human donor with glioblastoma. The chain carries TRBV11-2 and TRBJ2-7, with TRBD2 identical over 10 bases. Specimen: blood, collected before dendritic cell vaccination. CDR3 nucleotides: TGTGCCAGCAGCTTACAAACAGGACTAGCGGCCACCTACGAGCAGTACTTC. Protein product: CASSLQTGLAATYEQYF.